Included here is one T cell receptor beta chain sequence, with context. Its target antigen remains unknown. No much larger clone is present one base from it, and per-base qualities are unavailable. This specimen belongs to a study of graft-versus-host responses after intestinal transplantation (dated by TCRdb to 2020 to 2023). In the study overall: Multivisceral, liver-intestinal, or isolated intestinal transplants were received by the recipients. Donor T cell macrochimerism was defined as a peak of at least 4% donor T cells among recipient peripheral blood mononuclear cells. Graft-versus-host and host-versus-graft alloreactive T cell clones were tracked in the graft, circulation and bone marrow after intestinal transplantation using bulk TCR-beta CDR3 sequencing. All recipients received anti-thymocyte globulin induction followed by maintenance tacrolimus and steroids for 3 to 4 years. To identify alloreactive clones, pre-transplant mixed lymphocyte reaction products were sequenced and compared with unstimulated pre-transplant donor and recipient T cells. Instead of going to the commercial service, samples from a few later patients were sequenced in-house on an Illumina MiSeq and processed with MiXCR. Of the 20 to 30 intestinal transplant recipients enrolled in the cohort, one of whom was a retransplant, a few patients without pretransplant specimens were excluded. What the research found in general, with its limitations: The conclusions were limited by the relatively low number and heterogeneity of the intestinal transplant patients. GvH clones turned up in recipient bone marrow, with some appearing earlier in ileal mucosa or blood, a pattern consistent with an intestinal mucosal origin. In patients with donor T cell macrochimerism, the allografts had high GvH to HvG T cell clonal ratios. Early after transplant, peak levels of circulating GvH clones were associated with declines in HvG clones.

For this chain, trimming is 7 bases at the V end and 0 bases at the J end, and the number of junction bases without a gene match is 10. CDR1 MGHRA and CDR2 YSYEKL are derived from the germline V gene. Inclusive of the bounding cysteine and phenylalanine, the CDR3 is 16 residues long. CDR3 DNA only is kept here, 48 bases in frame from base 1. Taken with the paper, the label for time point translates to: cells obtained before transplantation from donor or recipient. CD3+CD4+ and CD3+CD8+ populations were FACS-sorted from unstimulated pre-transplant donor and recipient cells taken from spleen or lymph nodes. Libraries were made using the immunoSEQ multiplex PCR assay. For most patients, genomic DNA was isolated with the Qiagen DNeasy Blood and Tissue Kit and sent frozen to Adaptive Biotechnologies for TCR sequencing. For most patients, genomic DNA was subjected to high-throughput TCR-beta CDR3 sequencing by Adaptive Biotechnologies. Per the original workflow: TCR sequencing data were retrieved from Adaptive's ImmunoSEQ software for some 19 patients, whereas three other patients were processed with MiXCR and VDJtools. To correct CD4 versus CD8 sorting errors, any sequence found in both subsets at a frequency ratio below 5:1 was removed. CDR3 nucleotide sequences shared by donor and recipient were removed because the origin of these sequences could not be assigned. To count as alloreactive, a clone needed at least 2-fold expansion over unstimulated cells and a minimum CFSE-low frequency of 0.002% (template counts) or 0.001% (read counts). A clone was considered mappable if detected in the sequenced pre-transplant spleen, lymph node, or MLR CFSE-low populations of the donor or recipient. Cumulative frequency of alloreactive clones was calculated as a percentage of all sequences weighted by copy number. In TCRdb, the immuneACCESS table is reduced to in-frame sequences with V and J assigned. These tables do not hold every clone; where another copy was compared, an unresolved V gene accounts for under half, and the others remain unexplained. That table gives V, J and clone size, and the DNA gave D and trimming. Within this sample are approximately 97,000 clones, with 91% of them counted one time only. About 0.18% of the sample comes from the top ten.

The sequence derives from a human donor who was the organ donor for an intestinal transplant. The sample consisted of unstimulated CD4+ T cells sorted from spleen or lymph node cells, taken before transplant. This chain joins TRBV4-1 to TRBJ2-5, with 8 middle bases fitting TRBD2. The DNA reads as follows: TGCGCCAGCAACAGAGTAGCGGGGCAGTACCAAGAGACCCAGTACTTC. It translates to CASNRVAGQYQETQYF.